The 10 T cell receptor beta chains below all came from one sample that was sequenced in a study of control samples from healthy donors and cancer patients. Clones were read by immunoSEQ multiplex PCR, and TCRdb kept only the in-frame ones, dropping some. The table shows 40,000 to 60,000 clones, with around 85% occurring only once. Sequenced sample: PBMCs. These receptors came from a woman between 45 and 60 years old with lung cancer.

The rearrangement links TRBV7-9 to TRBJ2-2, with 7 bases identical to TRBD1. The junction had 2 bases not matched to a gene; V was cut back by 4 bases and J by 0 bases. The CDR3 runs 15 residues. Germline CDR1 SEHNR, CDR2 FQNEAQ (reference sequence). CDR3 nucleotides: TGTGCCAGCAGCTCCGGGACAGCGAACACCGGGGAGCTGTTTTTT. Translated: CASSSGTANTGELFF.

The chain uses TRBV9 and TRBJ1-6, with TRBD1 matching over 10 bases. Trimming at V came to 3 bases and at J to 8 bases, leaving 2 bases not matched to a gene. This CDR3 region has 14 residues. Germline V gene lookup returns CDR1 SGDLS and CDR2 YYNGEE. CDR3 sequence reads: CASSAGTGDSPLHF. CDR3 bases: TGTGCCAGCAGCGCCGGGACAGGGGATTCACCCCTCCACTTT. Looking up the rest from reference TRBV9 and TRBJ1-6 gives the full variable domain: DSGVTQTPKHLITATGQRVTLRCSPRSGDLSVYWYQQSLDQGLQFLIQYYNGEERAKGNILERFSAQQFPDLHSELNLSSLELGDSALYFCASSAGTGDSPLHFGNGTRLTVT.

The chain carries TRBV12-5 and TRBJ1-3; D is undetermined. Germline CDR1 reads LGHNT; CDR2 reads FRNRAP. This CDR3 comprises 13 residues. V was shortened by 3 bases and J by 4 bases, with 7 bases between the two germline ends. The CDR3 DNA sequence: TGTGCTAGTGGTTTCCAGCTCGGAAACACCATATATTTT. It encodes CASGFQLGNTIYF. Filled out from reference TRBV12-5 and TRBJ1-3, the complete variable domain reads DARVTQTPRHKVTEMGQEVTMRCQPILGHNTVFWYRQTMMQGLELLAYFRNRAPLDDSGMPKDRFSAEMPDATLATLKIQPSEPRDSAVYFCASGFQLGNTIYFGEGSWLTVV.

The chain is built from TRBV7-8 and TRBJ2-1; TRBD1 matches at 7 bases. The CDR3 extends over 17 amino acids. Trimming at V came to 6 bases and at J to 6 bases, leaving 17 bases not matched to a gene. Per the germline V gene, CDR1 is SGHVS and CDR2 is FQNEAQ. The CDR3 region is CASSFPLRDRAGNEQFF. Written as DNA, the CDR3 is TGTGCCAGCAGTTTCCCCCTCCGGGACAGAGCTGGCAATGAGCAGTTCTTC.

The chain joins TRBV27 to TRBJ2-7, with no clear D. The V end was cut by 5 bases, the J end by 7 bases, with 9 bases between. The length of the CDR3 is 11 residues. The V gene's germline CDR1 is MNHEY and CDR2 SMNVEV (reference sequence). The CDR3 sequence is CASSDGWEQYF. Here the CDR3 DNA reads TGTGCCAGCAGTGATGGGTGGGAGCAGTACTTC.

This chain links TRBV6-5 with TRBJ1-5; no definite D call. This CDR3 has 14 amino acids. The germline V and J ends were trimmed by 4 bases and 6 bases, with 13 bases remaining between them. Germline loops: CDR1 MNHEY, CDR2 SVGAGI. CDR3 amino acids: CASSSTRGGQPQHF. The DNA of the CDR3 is TGTGCCAGCAGTTCGACACGGGGAGGTCAGCCCCAGCATTTT.

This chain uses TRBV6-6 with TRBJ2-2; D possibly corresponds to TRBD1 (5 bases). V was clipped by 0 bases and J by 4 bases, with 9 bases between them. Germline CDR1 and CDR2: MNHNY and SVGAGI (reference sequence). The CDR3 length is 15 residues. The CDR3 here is CASSYSSQGTGELFF. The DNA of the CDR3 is TGTGCCAGCAGTTACTCGAGTCAGGGCACCGGGGAGCTGTTTTTT.

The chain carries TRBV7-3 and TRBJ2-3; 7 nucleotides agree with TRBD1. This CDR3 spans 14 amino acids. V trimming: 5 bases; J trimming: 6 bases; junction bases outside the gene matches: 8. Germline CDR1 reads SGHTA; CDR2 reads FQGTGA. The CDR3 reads CASSLQGLADTQYF. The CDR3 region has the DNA TGTGCCAGCAGCCTACAGGGGCTTGCGGATACGCAGTATTTT.

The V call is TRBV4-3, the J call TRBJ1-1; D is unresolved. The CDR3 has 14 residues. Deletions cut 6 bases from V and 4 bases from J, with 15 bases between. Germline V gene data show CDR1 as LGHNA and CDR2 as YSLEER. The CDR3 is CASRQRELGTEAFF. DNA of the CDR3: TGCGCCAGCAGGCAACGGGAATTAGGCACTGAAGCTTTCTTT.

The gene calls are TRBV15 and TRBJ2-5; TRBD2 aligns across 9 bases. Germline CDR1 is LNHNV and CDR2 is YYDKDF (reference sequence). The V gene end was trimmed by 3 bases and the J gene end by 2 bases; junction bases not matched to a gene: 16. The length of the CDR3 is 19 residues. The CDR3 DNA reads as TGTGCCACCAGCAGGGCTTTTAGTGGCGGGGGGGCCGTACAAGAGACCCAGTACTTC. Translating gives CATSRAFSGGGAVQETQYF.